Listed below are T cell receptor beta chains from one sample, sequenced in a study of cytomegalovirus exposure and HLA in healthy donors. The table came from immunoSEQ multiplex PCR; TCRdb's copy has only in-frame clones and leaves some out. The sample comprises roughly 100,000 clones, about four fifths of which are singletons, and 1% to 1.5% rests with the top ten. Material for sequencing was PBMCs. The receptors shown here come from a man aged 40-49 years in good health and CMV-seronegative. Both conserved end residues are part of each CDR3. Each record gives: V gene, clone size, J gene, D gene, CDR3 DNA, CDR3 protein. A D gene is named only where the DNA matches it firmly. Some rows mark clone size as missing; the rest say once, few, many or name a class of expanded clone.

V gene: TRBV11-3
clone size: NA
J gene: TRBJ1-1
D gene: NA
CDR3 DNA: TGTGCCAGCAGCTTAGATCCAGGGGCAACTTTCTTT
CDR3 protein: CASSLDPGATFF

V gene: TRBV4-1
clone size: once
J gene: TRBJ2-7
D gene: NA
CDR3 DNA: TGCGCCAGCAGCCTGAGAGCGAATTCCTACGAGCAGTACTTC
CDR3 protein: CASSLRANSYEQYF

V gene: TRBV15
clone size: NA
J gene: TRBJ1-5
D gene: TRBD1
CDR3 DNA: TGTGCCACCAGCAGAGCAGGGACAGGGAGAGATCAGCCCCAGCATTTT
CDR3 protein: CATSRAGTGRDQPQHF

V gene: TRBV6-1
clone size: NA
J gene: TRBJ1-3
D gene: NA
CDR3 DNA: TGTGCCGGCACACAGGGAACGGACTCTGGAAACACCATATATTTT
CDR3 protein: CAGTQGTDSGNTIYF

V gene: TRBV5-6
clone size: NA
J gene: TRBJ1-6
D gene: TRBD1
CDR3 DNA: TGTGCCAGCAGCCCGGACAGGGTACCACCCCTCCACTTT
CDR3 protein: CASSPDRVPPLHF

V gene: TRBV7-9
clone size: NA
J gene: TRBJ2-7
D gene: TRBD1
CDR3 DNA: TGTTCCAGCAGCTTAGGGGACAGGGGAGAGCAGTACTTC
CDR3 protein: CSSSLGDRGEQYF

V gene: TRBV5-4
clone size: NA
J gene: TRBJ2-5
D gene: TRBD2
CDR3 DNA: TGTGCCAGCAGCAGCGGGGGCCAAGAGACCCAGTACTTC
CDR3 protein: CASSSGGQETQYF

V gene: TRBV9
clone size: NA
J gene: TRBJ2-7
D gene: NA
CDR3 DNA: TGTGCCAGCAGCCCGGGCCTCAGGGATTCCTACGAGCAGTACTTC
CDR3 protein: CASSPGLRDSYEQYF

V gene: TRBV7-6
clone size: NA
J gene: TRBJ2-3
D gene: NA
CDR3 DNA: TGTGCCAGCAGCTTATTCCGGGAGGATACGCAGTATTTT
CDR3 protein: CASSLFREDTQYF

V gene: TRBV2
clone size: NA
J gene: TRBJ2-1
D gene: TRBD1
CDR3 DNA: TGTGCCATCTCCGGGACAGGGATTTACAATGAGCAGTTCTTC
CDR3 protein: CAISGTGIYNEQFF

V gene: TRBV10-1
clone size: NA
J gene: TRBJ1-1
D gene: NA
CDR3 DNA: TGCGCCAGCAGTGAGTCGAGTCTGGGGAGCACTGAAGCTTTCTTT
CDR3 protein: CASSESSLGSTEAFF

V gene: TRBV27
clone size: few
J gene: TRBJ1-4
D gene: TRBD1
CDR3 DNA: TGTGCCAGCAGATCCCCGACAGGGCTAGATGGTGAAAAACTGTTTTTT
CDR3 protein: CASRSPTGLDGEKLFF

V gene: TRBV5-1
clone size: NA
J gene: TRBJ1-4
D gene: NA
CDR3 DNA: TGCGCCAGCAGCTCTCGACCGAGCGGGGAAAAACTGTTTTTT
CDR3 protein: CASSSRPSGEKLFF

V gene: TRBV28
clone size: NA
J gene: TRBJ2-4
D gene: NA
CDR3 DNA: TGTGCCAGCAGTTTAGGACTAGCCAAAAACATTCAGTACTTC
CDR3 protein: CASSLGLAKNIQYF

V gene: TRBV29-1
clone size: few
J gene: TRBJ2-6
D gene: NA
CDR3 DNA: TGCAGCGTGGAGACCGACAGGTCCCCTGGGGCCAACGTCCTGACTTTC
CDR3 protein: CSVETDRSPGANVLTF

V gene: TRBV2
clone size: NA
J gene: TRBJ1-5
D gene: TRBD1
CDR3 DNA: TGTGCCAGCAGCGGTGACAGGGCGCAGGGCAATCAGCCCCAGCATTTT
CDR3 protein: CASSGDRAQGNQPQHF

V gene: TRBV5-1
clone size: NA
J gene: TRBJ2-7
D gene: TRBD1
CDR3 DNA: TGCGCCAGCAGCTTCGGACAGGCCTCCTACGAGCAGTACTTC
CDR3 protein: CASSFGQASYEQYF

V gene: TRBV28
clone size: NA
J gene: TRBJ2-2
D gene: TRBD2
CDR3 DNA: TGTGCCAGCAGTTTGTCTAGCGGGGGGTACCTTATTGACCCCGGGGAGCTGTTTTTT
CDR3 protein: CASSLSSGGYLIDPGELFF

V gene: TRBV28
clone size: NA
J gene: TRBJ1-4
D gene: NA
CDR3 DNA: TGTGCCAGCAGGCCCGGGGGGGGCCGGGCGAAAAAACTGTTTTTT
CDR3 protein: CASRPGGGRAKKLFF

V gene: TRBV5-1
clone size: NA
J gene: TRBJ1-1
D gene: TRBD1
CDR3 DNA: TGCGCCAGCAGCCCAGGACAGGGAGACACTGAAGCTTTCTTT
CDR3 protein: CASSPGQGDTEAFF

V gene: TRBV15
clone size: NA
J gene: TRBJ2-7
D gene: TRBD2
CDR3 DNA: TGTGCCACCAGCAGAGATAAGGGACTAGCAGTGTACGAGCAGTACTTC
CDR3 protein: CATSRDKGLAVYEQYF

V gene: TRBV27
clone size: NA
J gene: TRBJ2-7
D gene: NA
CDR3 DNA: TGTGCCAGCAGTTTCGCGGGCGGCGAGCAGTACTTC
CDR3 protein: CASSFAGGEQYF

V gene: TRBV5-1
clone size: NA
J gene: TRBJ2-3
D gene: NA
CDR3 DNA: TGCGCCAGCAGTCGGGGACAGGGAGGGCCTAGCGGGAGTGCAGATACGCAGTATTTT
CDR3 protein: CASSRGQGGPSGSADTQYF

V gene: TRBV7-8
clone size: NA
J gene: TRBJ2-7
D gene: NA
CDR3 DNA: TGTGCCAGCAGCTTAGGGAGAGGAGGTTACGAGCAGTACTTC
CDR3 protein: CASSLGRGGYEQYF

V gene: TRBV7-2
clone size: NA
J gene: TRBJ1-6
D gene: NA
CDR3 DNA: TGTGCCAGCAGCTCCGTTAATTCACCCCTCCACTTT
CDR3 protein: CASSSVNSPLHF

V gene: TRBV2
clone size: NA
J gene: TRBJ1-5
D gene: NA
CDR3 DNA: TGTGCCAGCACCGAGGGTCTTGGAAATCAGCCCCAGCATTTT
CDR3 protein: CASTEGLGNQPQHF

V gene: TRBV28
clone size: few
J gene: TRBJ1-1
D gene: TRBD1
CDR3 DNA: TGTGCCAGCAGCCCGAACCTCCGACAGGGGATGAAGGGTTTCTTT
CDR3 protein: CASSPNLRQGMKGFF

V gene: TRBV5-8
clone size: NA
J gene: TRBJ1-1
D gene: TRBD1
CDR3 DNA: TGTGCCAGCAGCTCTTCAGGGGGTTGGTGGATGAACACTGAAGCTTTCTTT
CDR3 protein: CASSSSGGWWMNTEAFF

V gene: TRBV4-2
clone size: NA
J gene: TRBJ2-1
D gene: TRBD1
CDR3 DNA: TGTGCCAGCAGCCAGACAGGGTTGGGGGACAATGAGCAGTTCTTC
CDR3 protein: CASSQTGLGDNEQFF

V gene: TRBV5-1
clone size: NA
J gene: TRBJ1-5
D gene: TRBD1
CDR3 DNA: TGCGCCAGCAGCTGGGGACAGGGGGATCAGCCCCAGCATTTT
CDR3 protein: CASSWGQGDQPQHF

V gene: TRBV19
clone size: NA
J gene: TRBJ2-1
D gene: TRBD2
CDR3 DNA: TGTGCCAGTAGTGCCTATAGCGGGGGGCCCTACAATGAGCAGTTCTTC
CDR3 protein: CASSAYSGGPYNEQFF

V gene: TRBV5-1
clone size: NA
J gene: TRBJ2-3
D gene: NA
CDR3 DNA: TGCGCCAGCAGCTTGGCCGGACAGAGCGCAGATACGCAGTATTTT
CDR3 protein: CASSLAGQSADTQYF

V gene: TRBV15
clone size: once
J gene: TRBJ2-5
D gene: TRBD1
CDR3 DNA: TGTGCCACCAGCAGAGGACAGGGGGCCTCCGGGGAGACCCAGTACTTC
CDR3 protein: CATSRGQGASGETQYF

V gene: TRBV30
clone size: NA
J gene: TRBJ1-6
D gene: TRBD1
CDR3 DNA: TGTGCCTGGACGACAGGGTGGAATTCACCCCTCCACTTT
CDR3 protein: CAWTTGWNSPLHF

V gene: TRBV7-9
clone size: few
J gene: TRBJ1-4
D gene: TRBD1
CDR3 DNA: TGTGCCAGCAGCACCCGGGACAGGGGGCTTTTAGGGGAAAAACTGTTTTTT
CDR3 protein: CASSTRDRGLLGEKLFF

V gene: TRBV6-4
clone size: NA
J gene: TRBJ2-3
D gene: NA
CDR3 DNA: TGTGCCAGCAGTGACGCTTCGGGTCTCGGTACAGATACGCAGTATTTT
CDR3 protein: CASSDASGLGTDTQYF

V gene: TRBV7-9
clone size: NA
J gene: TRBJ2-2
D gene: TRBD2
CDR3 DNA: TGTGCCAGCAGCTTAATTGGGACTAGCGGGAGGGAAAACACCGGGGAGCTGTTTTTT
CDR3 protein: CASSLIGTSGRENTGELFF